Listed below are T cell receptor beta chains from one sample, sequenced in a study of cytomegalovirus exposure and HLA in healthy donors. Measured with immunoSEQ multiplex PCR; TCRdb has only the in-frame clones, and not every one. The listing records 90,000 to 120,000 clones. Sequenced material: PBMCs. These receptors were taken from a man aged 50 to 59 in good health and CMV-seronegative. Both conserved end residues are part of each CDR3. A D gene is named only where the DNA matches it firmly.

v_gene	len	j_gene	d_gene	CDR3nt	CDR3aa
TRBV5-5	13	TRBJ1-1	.	TGTGCCAGCAGCTTGGCGGTGGAGACTGAAGCTTTCTTT	CASSLAVETEAFF
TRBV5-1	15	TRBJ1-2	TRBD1	TGCGCCAGCAGCAGCTCCGGGACAGCTAACTATGGCTACACCTTC	CASSSSGTANYGYTF
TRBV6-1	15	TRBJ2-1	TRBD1	TGTGCCAGCAGTGCTTGGACAGGGAGTTACAATGAGCAGTTCTTC	CASSAWTGSYNEQFF
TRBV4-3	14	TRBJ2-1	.	TGCGCCAGCAGCCAAGTAGTAGCCGCCAATGAGCAGTTCTTC	CASSQVVAANEQFF
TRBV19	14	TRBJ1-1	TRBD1	TGTGCCAGTAGTTTCACAGGGGGGAACACTGAAGCTTTCTTT	CASSFTGGNTEAFF
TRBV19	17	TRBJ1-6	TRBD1	TGTGCCAGTAGTAGGATTAGGACAGGCCCTGCGGAGTCACCCCTCCACTTT	CASSRIRTGPAESPLHF
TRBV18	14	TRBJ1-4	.	TGTGCCAGCTCACCACGACAAGCAAATGAAAAACTGTTTTTT	CASSPRQANEKLFF
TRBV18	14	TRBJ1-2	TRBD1	TGTGCCAGCTCACCGGGACAGGGGAACTATGGCTACACCTTC	CASSPGQGNYGYTF
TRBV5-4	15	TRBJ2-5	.	TGTGCCAGCAGCTTGGACAGCCGGAGATGGGAGGCCCAGTACTTC	CASSLDSRRWEAQYF
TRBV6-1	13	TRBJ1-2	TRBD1	TGTGCCAGCAGCACAGGGGCTAACTATGGCTACACCTTC	CASSTGANYGYTF
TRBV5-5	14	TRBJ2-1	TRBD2	TGTGCCAGCAGCAACGGGACTAACTACAATGAGCAGTTCTTC	CASSNGTNYNEQFF
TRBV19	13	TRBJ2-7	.	TGTGCCAGTAGTATGACTCCGACCTACGAGCAGTACTTC	CASSMTPTYEQYF
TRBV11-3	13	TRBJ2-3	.	TGTGCCAGCAGCTCTAGCGGCACAGATACGCAGTATTTT	CASSSSGTDTQYF
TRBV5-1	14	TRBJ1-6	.	TGCGCCAGCAGCGCAGGATCGGACAGTTCACCCCTCCACTTT	CASSAGSDSSPLHF
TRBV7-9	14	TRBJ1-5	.	TGTGCCAGCAGCTTAGGGACGCGGGATCAGCCCCAGCATTTT	CASSLGTRDQPQHF
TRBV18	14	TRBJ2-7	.	TGTGCCAGCTCACCAATCGGGGTGTCCTACGAGCAGTACTTC	CASSPIGVSYEQYF
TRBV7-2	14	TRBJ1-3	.	TGTGCCAGCAGCTTAGGACAGCCTGGAAACACCATATATTTT	CASSLGQPGNTIYF
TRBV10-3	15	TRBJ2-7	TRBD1	TGTGCCATCAGTGAGTGGGGGACAGGGCAATACGAGCAGTACTTC	CAISEWGTGQYEQYF
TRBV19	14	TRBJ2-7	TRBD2	TGTGCCAGTAGTATACTAGCGGGAGAGTACGAGCAGTACTTC	CASSILAGEYEQYF
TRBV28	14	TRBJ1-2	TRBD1	TGTGCCAGCAGTTCTACGACAGGGAACTATGGCTACACCTTC	CASSSTTGNYGYTF
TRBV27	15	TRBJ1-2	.	TGTGCCAGCAGTTTACGCAGTCCCCTTTCCGATGGCTACACCTTC	CASSLRSPLSDGYTF
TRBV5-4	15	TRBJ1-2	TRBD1	TGTGCCAGCAGCTTGGGACAGGGGGCACGATATGGCTACACCTTC	CASSLGQGARYGYTF
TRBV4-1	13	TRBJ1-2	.	TGCGCCAGCAGCCAGACAGGAAACGGTGGCTACACCTTC	CASSQTGNGGYTF